The subject of this entry is one T cell receptor beta chain. An end of the junction differs from the germline gene, which may be a read error. Germline assignment: CDR1 KGHSH and CDR2 LQKENI. The CDR3 sequence is 16 residues long. This table comes from immunoSEQ multiplex PCR, and its TCRdb copy is limited to in-frame clones, with some not included. The sample has 200,000 to 250,000 clones, 80% to 90% seen once. The sample belongs to a study of blood T cell repertoires in COVID-19. J is TRBJ2-2 and V is TRBV18; TRBD2 aligns across 10 bases. Material for sequencing was PBMCs or T cells enriched from blood (not recorded which). The receptor comes from a woman aged 40 to 50 with acute COVID-19. In DNA, the CDR3 is TGTGCCAGCTCCCCACTAGCGGGAATTAAAGCCGGGGAGCTGTTTTTT. Protein sequence: CASSPLAGIKAGELFF.